A selection of T cell receptor beta chains follows, all from one sample in a study of T cells in localized non-small cell lung cancer. Data came from immunoSEQ multiplex PCR; TCRdb stores just in-frame clones and leaves some out. The sample lists roughly 25,000 clones; less than 95% were seen once. Sequencing was performed on peripheral blood, taken before any cancer treatment. Receptors originate from a woman aged 40-70 years with stage I lung adenocarcinoma. Each CDR3 is given with its conserved first and last residue. The D gene is left open where the match is weak. Expanded clones are given a class, and other clones once, few, many or no size at all.

v_call	clone_size	d_call	j_call	cdr3_aa	cdr3_nt
TRBV2	-	-	TRBJ1-6	CAGSRIQGNNSPLHF	TGTGCCGGCAGCCGGATACAGGGTAATAATTCACCCCTCCACTTT
TRBV10-3	-	-	TRBJ2-3	CASSLNGDTQYF	TGTGCCTCCTCCCTCAACGGAGATACGCAGTATTTT
TRBV9	-	-	TRBJ2-7	CASSGDTYEQYF	TGTGCCAGCAGCGGGGACACTTACGAGCAGTACTTC
TRBV9	-	TRBD1	TRBJ2-7	CASSIGQARDEQYF	TGTGCCAGCAGCATTGGACAGGCTAGGGACGAGCAGTACTTC
TRBV6-5	-	-	TRBJ1-4	CASSYNQGGEKLFF	TGTGCCAGCAGTTACAATCAGGGTGGGGAAAAACTGTTTTTT
TRBV4-2	-	TRBD1	TRBJ1-3	CASSQDWGTGFNTIYF	TGTGCCAGCAGCCAAGATTGGGGGACAGGGTTTAACACCATATATTTT
TRBV7-9	-	-	TRBJ2-4	CASSPTTQGNKNIQYF	TGTGCCAGCAGCCCCACCACTCAGGGGAACAAAAACATTCAGTACTTC
TRBV16	-	-	TRBJ1-4	CASSQFGATNEKLFF	TGTGCCAGCAGCCAATTCGGTGCAACTAATGAAAAACTGTTTTTT
TRBV6-6	few	-	TRBJ2-6	CASSAGANVLTF	TGTGCCAGCAGCGCTGGGGCCAACGTCCTGACTTTC
TRBV6-5	-	TRBD1	TRBJ2-7	CASSRQGLSSYEQYF	TGTGCCAGCAGCCGACAGGGCCTTAGCTCCTACGAGCAGTACTTC
TRBV7-9	-	-	TRBJ2-1	CASSFSPSAYNEQFF	TGTGCCAGCAGCTTTTCCCCTAGCGCCTACAATGAGCAGTTCTTC
TRBV11-3	-	TRBD2	TRBJ2-1	CASSSPATSGYNEQFF	TGTGCCAGCAGCTCCCCTGCGACTAGCGGCTACAATGAGCAGTTCTTC
TRBV19	-	-	TRBJ1-5	CASSIDLGYNQPQHF	TGTGCCAGTAGTATAGATCTGGGGTACAATCAGCCCCAGCATTTT
TRBV7-8	-	-	TRBJ1-5	CASSPHSSNQPQHF	TGTGCCAGCAGCCCTCATTCGAGCAATCAGCCCCAGCATTTT
TRBV5-1	-	TRBD1	TRBJ1-2	CASSSGQAANYGYTF	TGCGCCAGCAGCTCGGGACAGGCCGCTAACTATGGCTACACCTTC
TRBV7-2	-	-	TRBJ1-1	CASTFGGLGTEAFF	TGTGCCAGTACTTTTGGGGGCCTGGGCACTGAAGCTTTCTTT
TRBV27	-	-	TRBJ1-1	CASSLRPTTEAFF	TGTGCCAGCAGTTTGCGGCCTACGACTGAAGCTTTCTTT
TRBV25-1	-	TRBD1	TRBJ1-5	CASRQGQDQPQHF	TGTGCCAGCAGACAGGGACAGGACCAGCCCCAGCATTTT
TRBV11-2	-	TRBD1	TRBJ2-5	CASSSHRGTGPQLETQYF	TGTGCCAGCAGCTCCCACAGGGGGACTGGCCCGCAGTTGGAGACCCAGTACTTC
TRBV11-2	-	-	TRBJ2-5	CASSTVRGREETQYF	TGTGCCAGCAGCACTGTCCGGGGGCGCGAGGAGACCCAGTACTTC
TRBV4-3	-	TRBD1	TRBJ1-2	CASSPARDRPSYGYTF	TGCGCCAGCAGCCCTGCTCGGGACAGGCCCTCCTATGGCTACACCTTC
TRBV6-6	once	TRBD2	TRBJ2-5	CASSYSGLAGSETQYF	TGTGCCAGCAGTTACTCGGGACTAGCGGGGTCGGAGACCCAGTACTTC
TRBV29-1	-	TRBD1	TRBJ2-7	CSFSGTETYEQYF	TGCAGCTTCTCCGGGACAGAGACCTACGAGCAGTACTTC
TRBV6-1	-	-	TRBJ2-5	CASGREGSETQYF	TGTGCCAGCGGGCGAGAGGGATCAGAGACCCAGTACTTC
TRBV7-9	-	-	TRBJ1-1	CASSLFAARTGGGNTEAFF	TGTGCCAGCAGCTTATTCGCAGCCCGAACCGGGGGGGGGAACACTGAAGCTTTCTTT
TRBV19	-	-	TRBJ2-4	CASSALSGIKYF	TGTGCCAGTAGTGCCTTATCGGGTATCAAGTACTTC
TRBV9	-	-	TRBJ2-3	CASSVEGSSTDTQYF	TGTGCCAGCAGCGTAGAGGGCTCTAGCACAGATACGCAGTATTTT
TRBV28	-	-	TRBJ1-4	CASRAQGGVDEKLFF	TGTGCCAGCAGGGCACAGGGAGGAGTTGACGAAAAACTGTTTTTT
TRBV7-9	-	TRBD1	TRBJ1-6	CASSDRDSYNSPLHF	TGTGCCAGCAGCGACCGGGACAGCTATAATTCACCCCTCCACTTT
TRBV30	once	-	TRBJ1-6	CAWGGAPENSPLHF	TGTGCCTGGGGGGGAGCCCCAGAAAATTCACCCCTCCACTTT
TRBV7-2	-	TRBD1	TRBJ1-4	CASSPRVQGAEKLFF	TGTGCCAGCAGCCCCAGGGTTCAGGGGGCAGAAAAACTGTTTTTT
TRBV14	-	-	TRBJ1-6	CASIPRGRRGSPLHF	TGTGCCAGCATCCCAAGGGGACGACGGGGCTCACCCCTCCACTTT
TRBV6-1	once	TRBD1	TRBJ1-2	CASWTGLYGYTF	TGTGCCAGTTGGACAGGATTATATGGCTACACCTTC
TRBV6-1	once	-	TRBJ2-7	CASSDPTSREQYF	TGTGCCAGCAGTGATCCGACTTCGCGCGAGCAGTACTTC
TRBV18	-	-	TRBJ1-1	CASSPRGALLWAFF	TGTGCCAGCTCTCCCAGAGGGGCGCTTTTATGGGCTTTCTTT
TRBV5-8	-	-	TRBJ2-7	CASSWRRSSYEQYF	TGTGCCAGCAGCTGGAGGCGGAGCTCCTACGAGCAGTACTTC
TRBV7-3	-	-	TRBJ2-1	CASSYDLGEQFF	TGTGCCAGCAGCTACGATCTCGGTGAGCAGTTCTTC
TRBV28	once	-	TRBJ1-2	CASSLGQSGIGETF	TGTGCCAGCAGTTTAGGGCAGTCTGGGATAGGGGAAACCTTC
TRBV5-1	-	-	TRBJ1-4	CASSFGGLRANEKLFF	TGCGCCAGCAGCTTTGGGGGCCTGAGGGCTAATGAAAAACTGTTTTTT
TRBV19	-	-	TRBJ1-5	CASSSTGNQPQHF	TGTGCCAGTAGTAGCACAGGCAATCAGCCCCAGCATTTT
TRBV19	-	-	TRBJ1-5	CASTDGNSNQPQHF	TGTGCCAGTACCGACGGAAATAGCAATCAGCCCCAGCATTTT
TRBV7-2	-	-	TRBJ2-1	CASSFVDSPYNEQFF	TGTGCCAGCAGCTTCGTGGACAGCCCCTACAATGAGCAGTTCTTC
TRBV7-2	-	-	TRBJ2-7	CASSHGTEQYF	TGTGCCAGCAGCCACGGGACTGAGCAGTACTTC
TRBV19	-	TRBD1	TRBJ2-3	CATRAGTGGRDTQYF	TGTGCCACCCGCGCCGGGACAGGGGGCAGAGATACGCAGTATTTT
TRBV21-1	-	-	TRBJ2-6	CAWRTGAGANVLTF	TGTGCCTGGCGTACAGGGGCTGGGGCCAACGTCCTGACTTTC
TRBV6-5	-	-	TRBJ1-3	CASSLRDTPGNTIYF	TGTGCCAGCAGCCTCCGGGACACCCCTGGAAACACCATATATTTT
TRBV11-2	-	-	TRBJ2-1	CASSLVRASGGGEQFF	TGTGCCAGCAGCTTAGTCCGGGCCTCAGGGGGAGGTGAGCAGTTCTTC
TRBV29-1	-	-	TRBJ2-3	CSTSRASSTDTQYF	TGCAGCACTTCTCGGGCTAGCAGCACAGATACGCAGTATTTT
TRBV9	-	-	TRBJ2-3	CASSSPRGDAWKQYF	TGTGCCAGCAGCTCCCCAAGGGGTGACGCGTGGAAGCAGTATTTT
TRBV19	-	-	TRBJ1-1	CASSKRGAQSSMNTEAFF	TGTGCCAGTAGTAAGAGGGGGGCTCAATCAAGCATGAACACTGAAGCTTTCTTT
TRBV28	once	TRBD1	TRBJ2-7	CASRGPGQGIHYEQYF	TGTGCCAGCAGGGGACCGGGACAGGGAATACACTACGAGCAGTACTTC
TRBV2	-	-	TRBJ2-1	CASSKSAHNEQFF	TGTGCCAGCAGTAAAAGCGCCCACAATGAGCAGTTCTTC
TRBV10-3	-	TRBD1	TRBJ1-1	CATEGGQEIRKAFF	TGTGCCACCGAGGGGGGACAGGAGATCCGCAAAGCTTTCTTT
TRBV19	-	TRBD1	TRBJ1-3	CASTSTGDSGNTIYF	TGTGCCAGTACCTCCACAGGGGATTCTGGAAACACCATATATTTT
TRBV10-3	-	-	TRBJ1-2	CAISEWTAKSYGYTF	TGTGCCATCAGTGAGTGGACAGCCAAATCCTATGGCTACACCTTC
TRBV10-1	-	-	TRBJ1-5	CASSESLNQPQHF	TGCGCCAGCAGTGAATCCCTTAATCAGCCCCAGCATTTT
TRBV7-3	-	-	TRBJ2-3	CASSPDPSTDTQYF	TGTGCCAGCAGCCCCGACCCTAGCACAGATACGCAGTATTTT
TRBV30	-	-	TRBJ2-7	CAWVRGGAVGEQYF	TGTGCCTGGGTCCGAGGGGGGGCGGTTGGAGAGCAGTACTTC
TRBV18	-	TRBD2	TRBJ2-1	CASSPREGFNEQFF	TGTGCCAGCTCACCACGGGAGGGTTTCAATGAGCAGTTCTTC
TRBV30	-	-	TRBJ1-2	CAWSVTGRGYGYTF	TGTGCCTGGAGTGTAACCGGGCGAGGCTATGGCTACACCTTC